This TCR beta chain was found in a study of blood T cell repertoires in COVID-19. Study background: Acute and convalescent COVID-19 specimens originated in the United States, Italy and Spain. PBMCs, B-cell-depleted T cells, or T cells provided the cDNA or gDNA that made up the material.

Only in-frame clones appear in the TCRdb table, and some are missing; sequencing was by immunoSEQ multiplex PCR. The sample contains some 500,000 clones, around nine tenths of which appear only once. The CDR3 is 16 residues long. Germline CDR1 KGHSH, CDR2 LQKENI. V gave up 3 bases and J gave up 3 bases; unmatched junction bases: 9. The gene calls are TRBV18 and TRBJ1-1; TRBD1 aligns across 8 bases. The source of this sequence is a woman in her fifties or sixties with COVID-19, enrolled during active disease. Material: peripheral blood. The DNA for the CDR3 is TGTGCCAGCTCACCCTACAGGGGGGGGGAGGACACTGAAGCTTTCTTT. Its protein product is CASSPYRGGEDTEAFF.